This entry describes one TCR beta chain. This entry is derived from a study of response to subunit inactivated influenza vaccine. The CDR3 covers 17 residues. Germline V gene sequence: CDR1 DFQATT, CDR2 SNEGSKA (reference sequence). With V trimmed by 3 bases and J by 4 bases, 15 bases remained unmatched. TCRdb re-called the RT-PCR reads through MiXCR, storing one row per CDR3 protein. The sample lists some 500,000 distinct CDR3 sequences; less than 30% were seen once. The sequencing used CD4+ T cells sorted from PBMCs, collected 4 to 6 days after vaccination. This sequence joins TRBV20-1 and TRBJ1-2; 9 bases are a match to TRBD1. This TCR came from a man in his fifties who received an inactivated influenza vaccine. The DNA of the CDR3 is TGCAGTGCTAGCGGCGGGACAGGGCCCAACCTCTTCTATGGCTACACCTTC. This encodes CSASGGTGPNLFYGYTF.